The 20 T cell receptor beta chains listed next were all sequenced from one sample in a study of blood T cell repertoires in COVID-19. Sequencing used immunoSEQ multiplex PCR; TCRdb keeps in-frame clones, though not all of them. The sample yields roughly 320,000 clones, about 88% seen once. Sequenced material: peripheral blood. Every receptor here comes from a man between 65 and 85 years old with acute or convalescent COVID-19.

On this clone: This same CDR3 is encoded by further DNA sequences in the sample. The chain links TRBV9 to TRBJ2-1; 10 positions match TRBD2. The length of the CDR3 is 15 residues. Germline CDR1 is SGDLS and CDR2 is YYNGEE. Losses at the gene ends were 0 bases for V and 4 bases for J; bases not matched to a gene: 1. Here the CDR3 DNA reads TGTGCCAGCAGCGTAGTAGCGGGGGGATACAATGAGCAGTTCTTC. Its protein product is CASSVVAGGYNEQFF.

This chain's CDR3 is CASSSLAGEETQYF. The CDR3, as DNA: TGTGCCAGCAGTTCGTTAGCGGGAGAAGAGACCCAGTACTTC. The chain uses TRBV27 and TRBJ2-5; 9 bases match TRBD2. The CDR3 is 14 amino acids. Germline values: CDR1 MNHEY, CDR2 SMNVEV (reference sequence). V lost 4 bases to trimming and J lost 3 bases; unmatched junction nucleotides: 3.

The chain links TRBV3-1 (or the pseudogene TRBV3-2) to TRBJ1-2; tentative D call: TRBD1 (5 bases). V was pared by 3 bases and J by 4 bases, with 15 bases between. Germline CDR1 and CDR2: LGHDT and YNNKEL (reference sequence). CDR3 size: 15 residues. The CDR3 region has the DNA TGTGCCAGCAGCCACGGGACTCAGGGCCTCTATGGCTACACCTTC. Translated, it gives CASSHGTQGLYGYTF.

The chain carries TRBV27 and TRBJ1-1; D might be TRBD1 (5 bases). CDR1 is MNHEY, CDR2 SMNVEV, per germline (reference sequence). This CDR3 spans 15 amino acids. V was clipped by 5 bases and J by 4 bases, with 17 bases between them. The CDR3 sequence: CASSPGIVYPTEAFF. The CDR3 region has the DNA TGTGCCAGCAGTCCAGGGATCGTCTATCCCACTGAAGCTTTCTTT.

This clone was seen just once. The genes are TRBV19 and TRBJ2-1; the match to TRBD1 covers 8 bases. Trimming at V came to 7 bases and at J to 4 bases, leaving 15 bases not matched to a gene. The CDR3 is made up of 17 amino acids. CDR1 LNHDA and CDR2 SQIVND come from the germline V gene (reference sequence). The CDR3, as DNA: TGTGCCAGTACCCTGAGGGCCCGGGACAGGCGATACAATGAGCAGTTCTTC. It codes for CASTLRARDRRYNEQFF. The full variable domain, in which reference TRBV19 and TRBJ2-1 provide the parts outside the CDR3, is DGGITQSPKYLFRKEGQNVTLSCEQNLNHDAMYWYRQDPGQGLRLIYYSQIVNDFQKGDIAEGYSVSREKKESFPLTVTSAQKNPTAFYLCASTLRARDRRYNEQFFGPGTRLTVL.

The chain has TRBV7-9 and TRBJ2-5, with 7 bases identical to TRBD1. V shed 5 bases and J 1 base; nucleotides not matched to a gene: 4. Germline CDR1 SEHNR, CDR2 FQNEAQ (reference sequence). This CDR3 comprises 14 residues. The CDR3 spells CASSPRDSQETQYF. CDR3 DNA: TGTGCCAGCAGCCCACGGGACAGCCAAGAGACCCAGTACTTC.

J is TRBJ1-4 and V is TRBV4-3, with D perhaps TRBD1 (5 bases). CDR3 length: 16 amino acids. The V and J ends lost 5 bases and 0 bases respectively, with 13 bases between them. Looked up from germline, CDR1 is LGHNA and CDR2 is YSLEER. The CDR3 DNA follows: TGCGCCAGCAGCTCCCCGGTAGGGGCAACTAATGAAAAACTGTTTTTT. Encoded protein: CASSSPVGATNEKLFF.

The gene calls are TRBV10-3 and TRBJ1-5; 8 positions match TRBD1. The germline CDR1 and CDR2 sequences are ENHRY and SYGVKD. With 6 bases clipped from V and 5 bases from J, the junction kept 3 bases outside the gene matches. This CDR3 is built from 13 residues. CDR3 sequence reads: CAIRPTGDQPQHF. The CDR3 nucleotides are TGTGCCATCAGGCCGACAGGGGATCAGCCCCAGCATTTT.

The chain combines TRBV28 with TRBJ1-5, with 9 bases lining up with TRBD1. J gave up 5 bases and V 4 bases, and 12 bases lay outside the gene matches. Germline CDR1 reads MDHEN; CDR2 reads SYDVKM. The CDR3 has 17 residues. Written as DNA, the CDR3 is TGTGCCAGCAGTTCCCCGTTCAGGGACAGGGATGATCAGCCCCAGCATTTT. Amino acid sequence: CASSSPFRDRDDQPQHF.

There are many counts of this clone. The chain uses TRBV6-2 or TRBV6-3 and TRBJ2-1; 9 nucleotides match TRBD2. CDR3 length: 17 amino acids. CDR1 MNHEY and CDR2 SVGEGT come from the germline V gene. V dropped 0 bases and J dropped 4; count of bases not matched to a gene: 7. CDR3 sequence: CASSYSPSSGIYNEQFF. The CDR3 nucleotides are TGTGCCAGCAGTTACTCGCCGTCTAGCGGGATTTACAATGAGCAGTTCTTC.

This clone turned up a few times. This sequence joins TRBV20-1 and TRBJ1-1; no clear D. Looked up from germline, CDR1 is DFQATT and CDR2 is SNEGSKA (reference sequence). The ends were cut back, 5 bases at V and 6 bases at J, with 10 bases in the middle. The CDR3 covers 11 residues. CDR3 residues: CSALPGSEAFF. The DNA for the CDR3 is TGCAGTGCTTTACCGGGATCTGAAGCTTTCTTT.

The chain uses TRBV30 and TRBJ2-2; a weak D match, TRBD1 (5 bases). The CDR3 covers 14 residues. The germline gives CDR1 GTSNPN, CDR2 SVGIG (reference sequence). Trimming took off 4 bases at V and 3 bases at J, with 12 bases between the two ends. The CDR3 sequence is CAWNTGADTGELFF. Written as DNA, the CDR3 is TGTGCCTGGAATACAGGAGCTGACACCGGGGAGCTGTTTTTT.

This clone appeared once. V gene TRBV5-1 combines with J gene TRBJ1-2; 7 nucleotides line up with TRBD1. This CDR3 contains 12 residues. J gave up 6 bases and V 3 bases, and 2 bases lay outside the gene matches. Germline lookup yields CDR1 SGHRS and CDR2 YFSETQ. The CDR3 sequence is CASSWDSNGYTF. Here the CDR3 DNA reads TGCGCCAGCAGCTGGGACAGTAATGGCTACACCTTC. The whole variable domain, filled in from reference TRBV5-1 and TRBJ1-2, reads KAGVTQTPRYLIKTRGQQVTLSCSPISGHRSVSWYQQTPGQGLQFLFEYFSETQRNKGNFPGRFSGRQFSNSRSEMNVSTLELGDSALYLCASSWDSNGYTFGSGTRLTVV.

The chain carries TRBV28 and TRBJ2-4, with 7 positions matching TRBD2. The CDR3 spans 17 residues. V lost 4 bases, J lost 2 bases, and 11 bases stayed unmatched. Germline V gives CDR1 MDHEN, CDR2 SYDVKM. CDR3 DNA: TGTGCCAGCAGTTACCCACGGGACGGGGGGACCAAAAACATTCAGTACTTC. Translating gives CASSYPRDGGTKNIQYF. The full variable domain, completed using reference TRBV28 and TRBJ2-4, is DVKVTQSSRYLVKRTGEKVFLECVQDMDHENMFWYRQDPGLGLRLIYFSYDVKMKEKGDIPEGYSVSREKKERFSLILESASTNQTSMYLCASSYPRDGGTKNIQYFGAGTRLSVL.

The chain employs TRBV15 and TRBJ2-7, with TRBD2 identical over 10 bases. J lost 4 bases, V lost 0 bases, and 6 bases had no gene match. This CDR3 spans 16 amino acids. Germline V CDR1 and CDR2: LNHNV, YYDKDF (reference sequence). The CDR3 reads CATSREDEREGYEQYF. The DNA for the CDR3 is TGTGCCACCAGCAGAGAAGACGAGCGGGAGGGGTACGAGCAGTACTTC.

This chain uses TRBV10-3 with TRBJ1-5; 9 nucleotides align to TRBD1. Unmatched junction bases numbered 12, after V lost 3 bases and J lost 6 bases. Per the germline V gene, CDR1 is ENHRY and CDR2 is SYGVKD. The CDR3 is 17 residues long. CDR3 region: CAISDSQGQGWSQPQHF. Here the CDR3 DNA reads TGTGCCATCAGTGACTCCCAGGGACAGGGTTGGAGTCAGCCCCAGCATTTT.

This clone was counted once. The CDR3: CASSLGLGVGEKLFF. The DNA of the CDR3 is TGTGCCAGCAGTTTGGGGTTAGGGGTTGGTGAAAAACTGTTTTTT. The chain links TRBV28 to TRBJ1-4; D may be TRBD1 (5 bases). With 3 bases removed from V and 7 bases from J, the gap between germline ends came to 15 bases. The CDR3 sequence is 15 residues long. Germline V gene data show CDR1 as MDHEN and CDR2 as SYDVKM. The entire variable domain, with the rest obtained from reference TRBV28 and TRBJ1-4, is as follows: DVKVTQSSRYLVKRTGEKVFLECVQDMDHENMFWYRQDPGLGLRLIYFSYDVKMKEKGDIPEGYSVSREKKERFSLILESASTNQTSMYLCASSLGLGVGEKLFFGSGTQLSVL.

This sequence joins TRBV2 and TRBJ2-5; 8 positions match TRBD1. The CDR3 covers 13 residues. J lost 7 bases, V lost 8 bases, and 9 bases had no gene match. Looked up from germline, CDR1 is SNHLY and CDR2 is FYNNEI. The CDR3, as DNA: TGTGCCAGCGTACTACAGGGGACAGGGACCCAGTACTTC. Translation: CASVLQGTGTQYF.

This chain links TRBV5-1 with TRBJ2-1; 7 bases agree with TRBD1. This CDR3 comprises 12 residues. Germline V lookup: CDR1 SGHRS, CDR2 YFSETQ. V lost 4 bases and J lost 9; bases outside the gene matches: 4. The CDR3 DNA reads TGCGCCAGCAGCCGAGGGGGCAGTGAGCAGTTCTTC. Its protein is CASSRGGSEQFF.

The chain employs TRBV25-1 and TRBJ1-4; TRBD1 is a possible D gene (5 bases). The CDR3 has 18 amino acids. Deletions cut 0 bases from V and 0 bases from J, with 14 bases between. The germline V gene has CDR1 MGHDK and CDR2 SYGVNS. CDR3 sequence: CASSEYDSGVSTNEKLFF. The CDR3 DNA sequence: TGTGCCAGCAGTGAATACGATTCGGGGGTCTCAACTAATGAAAAACTGTTTTTT.